This T cell receptor beta chain derives from a study of T cell changes during pregnancy in multiple sclerosis. TCRdb's table, derived via immunoSEQ multiplex PCR, lists solely in-frame clones and lacks some. The sample includes roughly 120,000 clones, about 94% of them seen just once. CDR3 length equals 14 residues. The germline V gene has CDR1 SGHAT and CDR2 FQNNGV. Unmatched junction bases numbered 7, after V lost 5 bases and J lost 4 bases. Sequencing was performed on peripheral blood, taken before pregnancy. V gene TRBV11-2 combines with J gene TRBJ2-7; the match to TRBD2 covers 8 bases. The sequence came from a female donor with multiple sclerosis, enrolled in a pregnancy study. CDR3 in DNA: TGTGCCAGCAGCGCCCCCGGGACTAGTTACGAGCAGTACTTC. Its protein is CASSAPGTSYEQYF. Drawing the rest from reference TRBV11-2 and TRBJ2-7, the complete variable domain is EAGVAQSPRYKIIEKRQSVAFWCNPISGHATLYWYQQILGQGPKLLIQFQNNGVVDDSQLPKDRFSAERLKGVDSTLKIQPAKLEDSAVYLCASSAPGTSYEQYFGPGTRLTVT.